This T cell receptor (beta chain) was found in a study of vaccination and CD4 T cells after COVID-19. As for the study in general: Those taking part got two shots of either the BNT162b2 or the mRNA-1273 vaccine. Whole-study results and caveats: Convalescent patients' median share of reactive clones seen only post-vaccination was 85% to 90%.

Treatment described: roughly 10-day PBMC culture with coronavirus spike peptide pools or control peptides (ViraFEST assay). Unexposed donor CD4+ T cells predated the COVID-19 pandemic, collected 2011-2018. As to this clonotype: The antigen remains unidentified.

The assay that was used to sequence DNA from cultured CD4+ T cells was the Oncomine TCR Beta short-read assay. Once CD4+ T cells had been cultured, genomic DNA was extracted from them. Each CDR3 protein gets one entry after TCRdb re-called the PCR reads with MiXCR. The data contain about 6,400 distinct CDR3 sequences, nearly 50% of them singletons. Material for sequencing was CD4+ T cells from blood, cultured in vitro. The clonotype was recovered from a human donor in good health.

This chain's CDR3 is CSARILGGSIADTQYF. CDR3 DNA sequence: TGCAGTGCGCGGATTTTGGGGGGGAGTATCGCAGATACGCAGTATTTT. The chain recombines TRBV20-1 with TRBJ2-3; 7 nucleotides line up with TRBD2. V trimming: 6 bases; J trimming: 4 bases; junction bases outside the gene matches: 16. The CDR3 totals 16 residues. Germline V gene sequence: CDR1 DFQATT, CDR2 SNEGSKA (reference sequence).